The 18 T cell receptor beta chains in this list originate from one sample, sequenced in a study of identical twins. MiXCR was run by TCRdb on the 5' RACE reads, yielding one entry per CDR3 protein. The table has about 210,000 distinct CDR3 sequences, over 8% seen once; the top ten hold roughly 5%. The sample was memory (CD45RO+) T cells sorted from blood. The receptors shown here come from a woman aged 18-30 years in good health.

This clonotype has just a few counts. The rearrangement links TRBV3-1 to TRBJ2-1; D perhaps matches TRBD2 (5 bases). This CDR3 comprises 15 residues. The germline V gene has CDR1 LGHDT and CDR2 YNNKEL (reference sequence). V was trimmed by 5 bases and J by 3 bases, leaving 14 bases between them. The CDR3 is CASSSGIGFYNEQFF. DNA for the CDR3: TGTGCCAGCAGCTCCGGGATAGGCTTCTACAATGAGCAGTTCTTC.

This rearrangement joins TRBV14 to TRBJ2-1, with D unresolved. CDR1 and CDR2 from the germline V gene are SGHDN and FVKESK. There are 13 residues in the CDR3. The ends were cut back, 2 bases at V and 10 bases at J, with 12 bases in the middle. CDR3 protein: CASSQWLGREQFF. CDR3 nucleotides: TGTGCCAGCAGCCAATGGCTGGGCAGGGAGCAGTTCTTC.

The chain uses TRBV2 and TRBJ2-5; 7 bases are shared with TRBD1. Germline-derived CDR1 and CDR2 are SNHLY and FYNNEI. CDR3 size: 13 residues. After removal of 11 bases from V and 3 bases from J, the junction contained 9 bases not matched to a gene. DNA for the CDR3: TGTGCCCCAGCGTTAACAGGGGAAGAGACCCAGTACTTC. Its protein product is CAPALTGEETQYF.

The chain couples TRBV10-2 to TRBJ2-3; 11 bases align to TRBD2. The CDR3 runs to 15 residues. Germline V lookup: CDR1 WSHSY, CDR2 SAAADI. Trimming removed 2 bases from V and 3 bases from J; junction bases left unmatched: 1. CDR3 sequence reads: CASSEPSGGTDTQYF. The CDR3 DNA reads TGCGCCAGCAGTGAGCCTAGCGGGGGGACAGATACGCAGTATTTT.

This sequence joins TRBV5-4 and TRBJ2-7, with D perhaps matching TRBD1 (6 bases). This CDR3 contains 12 residues. Germline CDR1 reads SGHNT; CDR2 reads YYREEE (reference sequence). V lost 3 bases, J lost 6 bases, and 10 bases lay in between. Here the CDR3 DNA reads TGTGCCAGCAGCTCGACAGGAAGCGAGCAGTACTTC. Translating it yields CASSSTGSEQYF. Full variable domain (outside the CDR3, taken from reference TRBV5-4 and TRBJ2-7): ETGVTQSPTHLIKTRGQQVTLRCSSQSGHNTVSWYQQALGQGPQFIFQYYREEENGRGNFPPRFSGLQFPNYSSELNVNALELDDSALYLCASSSTGSEQYFGPGTRLTVT.

Comments on this clonotype: One end of the junction does not line up with germline, which may come from a read error. The gene calls are TRBV6-1 and TRBJ2-5, with 8 bases matching TRBD1. This CDR3 is built from 15 residues. Germline loops: CDR1 MNHNS, CDR2 SASEGT. The chain's CDR3 is CASSEGRTGIETQYF. The CDR3 DNA follows: TGTGCCAGCAGCGAAGGAAGGACAGGGATAGAGACCCAGTACTTC.

This clonotype showed up many times. V and J are TRBV5-1 and TRBJ2-1; tentatively, D is TRBD2 (5 bases). CDR3 length equals 16 residues. The V end was cut by 0 bases, the J end by 1 base, with 11 bases between. Germline values: CDR1 SGHRS, CDR2 YFSETQ. CDR3 region: CASSLEGVPSYNEQFF. The CDR3 nucleotides read TGCGCCAGCAGCTTGGAGGGAGTGCCGTCCTACAATGAGCAGTTCTTC.

There are a few counts of this clonotype. CDR3 DNA: TGCGCCAGCAGCCAACGTTCTAAGAACACTGAAGCTTTCTTT. Translation gives CASSQRSKNTEAFF. V usage is TRBV5-1 and J usage is TRBJ1-1, with D unclear. V lost 4 bases and J lost 1, with 11 bases in between. Germline CDR1 and CDR2: SGHRS and YFSETQ. The CDR3 runs 14 residues.

The sample holds a few counts of this clonotype. The chain employs TRBV6-5 and TRBJ1-1; perhaps TRBD1 as D (6 bases). The CDR3 spans 11 residues. Trimming removed 10 bases from V and 8 bases from J, with 14 bases in between. Germline loops: CDR1 MNHEY, CDR2 SVGAGI. CDR3 amino acids: CATKRGSEAFF. DNA of the CDR3: TGTGCCACCAAAAGGGGGTCCGAAGCTTTCTTT.

V and J are TRBV4-1 and TRBJ1-2; the match to TRBD1 covers 7 bases. CDR1 is MGHRA, CDR2 YSYEKL, per germline. V lost 0 bases to trimming and J lost 7 bases; unmatched junction nucleotides: 8. The CDR3 sequence is 15 residues long. CDR3 loop: CASSQDSGTGVGYTF. Written as DNA, the CDR3 is TGCGCCAGCAGCCAAGACTCGGGAACAGGGGTTGGCTACACCTTC.

Ten or more counts support this clonotype. CDR3 nucleotide sequence: TGTGCCAGCAGCTCCACTAGCGGGACCCCCTACGAGCAGTACTTC. It translates to CASSSTSGTPYEQYF. The J gene is TRBJ2-7, the V gene TRBV7-2, with 10 positions matching TRBD2. J lost 2 bases, V lost 4 bases, and 5 bases had no gene match. The CDR3 spans 15 residues. Germline V lookup: CDR1 SGHTA, CDR2 FQGNSA. Full variable domain (missing parts from reference TRBV7-2 and TRBJ2-7): GAGVSQSPSNKVTEKGKDVELRCDPISGHTALYWYRQSLGQGLEFLIYFQGNSAPDKSGLPSDRFSAERTGGSVSTLTIQRTQQEDSAVYLCASSSTSGTPYEQYFGPGTRLTVT.

This clonotype appeared a few times. The V call is TRBV6-1, the J call TRBJ1-2, with D tentatively TRBD1 (5 bases). Germline V gene sequence: CDR1 MNHNS, CDR2 SASEGT. This CDR3 comprises 15 residues. V was trimmed by 1 base and J by 8 bases, leaving 17 bases between them. The CDR3 reads CASSEGPGLGRGYTF. CDR3 DNA: TGTGCCAGCAGTGAAGGTCCGGGGTTGGGGCGCGGCTACACCTTC.

The CDR3 DNA follows: TGTGCCAGTAGTATCTTGGTAGCGGGAGACTACGAGCAGTACTTC. It codes for CASSILVAGDYEQYF. The chain uses TRBV19 and TRBJ2-7; 9 positions agree with TRBD2. The CDR3 spans 15 residues. V lost 3 bases, J lost 3 bases, and 6 bases stayed unmatched. CDR1 is LNHDA and CDR2 is SQIVND in the germline V gene (reference sequence).

This clonotype was recorded at least ten times. V and J are TRBV6-1 and TRBJ1-1; perhaps TRBD1 as D (5 bases). Germline V gives CDR1 MNHNS, CDR2 SASEGT. This CDR3 contains 12 residues. The V gene lost 4 bases and the J gene lost 6 bases, with 9 bases spanning the gap. The DNA for the CDR3 is TGTGCCAGCAGTGTCCCGGGGCCTGAAGCTTTCTTT. Translating gives CASSVPGPEAFF.

This clonotype has at least ten counts. In DNA form, the CDR3 reads TGCAGTGCTAGGTCACAGGGTGATCAGCCCCAGCATTTT. This encodes CSARSQGDQPQHF. The chain couples TRBV20-1 to TRBJ1-5, with a weak D call TRBD1 (6 bases). Looked up from germline, CDR1 is DFQATT and CDR2 is SNEGSKA (reference sequence). V gave up 3 bases and J gave up 5 bases, with 11 bases separating them. The CDR3 consists of 13 residues.

This clonotype was seen a handful of times. This chain joins TRBV10-3 and TRBJ2-7; 9 bases map to TRBD1. This CDR3 has 12 amino acids. Germline assignment: CDR1 ENHRY and CDR2 SYGVKD. V gave up 8 bases and J gave up 5 bases; unmatched junction bases: 4. CDR3 sequence reads: CAIAGTGNEQYF. CDR3 coding DNA: TGTGCCATCGCCGGGACAGGGAACGAGCAGTACTTC.

This clonotype was counted only a few times. The chain links TRBV5-1 to TRBJ2-1, with 8 bases aligning to TRBD2. The J segment lost 8 bases and the V segment lost 6 bases, leaving 13 bases of the junction unmatched. CDR1 is SGHRS and CDR2 is YFSETQ in the germline V gene. This CDR3 has 15 amino acids. CDR3 protein: CASNLIAREVDEQFF. In DNA, the CDR3 is TGCGCCAGCAACTTAATAGCGCGGGAGGTAGATGAGCAGTTCTTC.

J is TRBJ2-1 and V is TRBV20-1, with a weak D call TRBD1 (5 bases). Germline assignment: CDR1 DFQATT and CDR2 SNEGSKA (reference sequence). Deletions cut 3 bases from V and 8 bases from J, with 11 bases between. The CDR3 length is 12 residues. DNA for the CDR3: TGCAGTGCTAGGCAAGACAGCGATGAGCAGTTCTTC. Amino acid sequence: CSARQDSDEQFF.